Below are 5 T cell receptor beta chains sequenced from a single sample in a study of cytomegalovirus exposure and HLA in healthy donors. The PCR contained 60 Vbeta and 13 Jbeta primers. TCRdb's copy holds only in-frame clones and misses some; the assay was immunoSEQ multiplex PCR. The sample has around 190,000 clones, roughly four fifths seen once; the top ten hold approximately 2%. The sequencing sample was made of PBMCs. The receptors stem from a man aged 18 to 30 in good health and CMV-seronegative.

The chain links TRBV19 to TRBJ2-3; no clear D gene. V lost 7 bases, J lost 3 bases, and 14 bases lay in between. This CDR3 comprises 14 residues. Germline CDR1 is LNHDA and CDR2 is SQIVND (reference sequence). The CDR3 DNA reads TGTGCCAGTAATCCGACTCCCACAACAGATACGCAGTATTTT. It specifies CASNPTPTTDTQYF.

The V call is TRBV29-1, the J call TRBJ2-1; 7 bases align to TRBD2. This CDR3 region has 15 residues. Trimming removed 6 bases from V and 7 bases from J; junction bases left unmatched: 15. The germline gives CDR1 SQVTM, CDR2 ANQGSEA. Here the CDR3 reads CSVDQGEGGFNEQFF. The CDR3 coding sequence is TGCAGCGTCGACCAAGGGGAGGGCGGGTTTAATGAGCAGTTCTTC.

V is TRBV7-2 and J is TRBJ2-7; the D gene is possibly TRBD1 (5 bases). In germline, CDR1 is SGHTA, CDR2 FQGNSA. The CDR3 is 18 amino acids. The ends were cut back, 5 bases at V and 3 bases at J, with 26 bases in the middle. CDR3 nucleotide sequence: TGTGCCAGCAGCCAGTCCGCCCGCCTGACCTGGGGCAACTACGAGCAGTACTTC. Protein product: CASSQSARLTWGNYEQYF.

This chain uses TRBV5-1 with TRBJ2-5; D perhaps matches TRBD2 (5 bases). The germline V and J ends were trimmed by 0 bases and 2 bases, with 8 bases remaining between them. The CDR3 extends over 14 amino acids. The germline V gene encodes CDR1 SGHRS and CDR2 YFSETQ. CDR3 nucleotide sequence: TGCGCCAGCAGCTTGGGTTCGGGACAAGAGACCCAGTACTTC. Its protein is CASSLGSGQETQYF.

In this sample, this clone turned up once. The chain employs TRBV11-3 and TRBJ2-3; the match to TRBD1 covers 8 bases. This CDR3 is built from 17 residues. V shed 1 base and J 4 bases; nucleotides not matched to a gene: 10. Germline V lookup: CDR1 SGHNT, CDR2 YENEEA. This chain's CDR3 is CASSLGARGRWPDTQYF. CDR3 nucleotides: TGTGCCAGCAGCTTAGGCGCCAGGGGGCGATGGCCAGATACGCAGTATTTT.